This passage covers 30 T cell receptor beta chains from one sample sequenced in a study of T cells expressing NK-cell markers. With the 5' RACE reads reprocessed, TCRdb shows one record per CDR3 protein and no DNA. In total, the table holds approximately 440,000 distinct CDR3 sequences. The sample was blood T cells: a sorted CD56 or NKG2C T cell subset, CD4+ or CD8+ T cells, or bulk PBMC T cells (not recorded which). The receptors originated from a woman in her forties or fifties in good health.

This chain links TRBV11-2 with TRBJ2-1. This CDR3 spans 13 amino acids. Germline CDR1 and CDR2: SGHAT and FQNNGV. The CDR3 spells CASRLRLKGEQFF.

This sequence joins TRBV18 and TRBJ1-5; with no DNA, the TCRdb D assignment of TRBD1 cannot be verified. The CDR3 consists of 15 residues. Germline CDR1 KGHSH, CDR2 LQKENI. CDR3 loop: CASSFDRVVDQPQHF.

The rearrangement links TRBV2 to TRBJ2-3; the TRBD1 assignment by TCRdb is unverifiable without DNA. Germline V lookup: CDR1 SNHLY, CDR2 FYNNEI. The CDR3 extends over 13 amino acids. The CDR3 reads CASSTGTPDTQYF.

The rearrangement uses TRBV28 and TRBJ1-1. The V gene's germline CDR1 is MDHEN and CDR2 SYDVKM. The CDR3 is 11 residues long. The CDR3 protein is CASTSYTEAFF.

V usage is TRBV28 and J usage is TRBJ2-3; TCRdb picks TRBD2, but there is no DNA to check that call. Germline CDR1 is MDHEN and CDR2 is SYDVKM. This CDR3 contains 18 residues. The CDR3 sequence is CASSLRGSGGRARDTQYF.

The chain joins TRBV5-1 to TRBJ2-7. The CDR3 extends over 14 amino acids. The germline V gene encodes CDR1 SGHRS and CDR2 YFSETQ. The CDR3 here is CASSLLAEMYEQYF.

The chain joins TRBV5-6 to TRBJ1-4; TCRdb designates TRBD1, a call that cannot be tested without DNA. The CDR3 sequence is 15 residues long. Per the germline V gene, CDR1 is SGHDT and CDR2 is YYEEEE. The CDR3: CASNLQGSYVEKLFF. The full variable domain, completed using reference TRBV5-6 and TRBJ1-4, is DAGVTQSPTHLIKTRGQQVTLRCSPKSGHDTVSWYQQALGQGPQFIFQYYEEEERQRGNFPDRFSGHQFPNYSSELNVNALLLGDSALYLCASNLQGSYVEKLFFGSGTQLSVL.

The chain recombines TRBV5-6 with TRBJ2-2; TCRdb's D gene call, TRBD2, goes unchecked for lack of DNA. The CDR3 is 16 amino acids. Per the germline V gene, CDR1 is SGHDT and CDR2 is YYEEEE. CDR3: CASSEITLAGTGELFF.

The V gene is TRBV28, the J gene TRBJ2-5; TCRdb outputs TRBD1, but without DNA this stays unchecked. The V gene's germline CDR1 is MDHEN and CDR2 SYDVKM. There are 15 residues in the CDR3. The chain's CDR3 is CASSDLLDRVETQYF.

V and J are TRBV5-6 and TRBJ2-5; lacking DNA, the TRBD2 call made by TCRdb goes unchecked. The length of the CDR3 is 16 residues. CDR1 is SGHDT and CDR2 is YYEEEE in the germline V gene. CDR3: CASTWGLAGGKETQYF.

The chain is built from TRBV6-1 and TRBJ1-3. The CDR3 runs to 14 residues. CDR1 is MNHNS, CDR2 SASEGT, per germline. CDR3 sequence reads: CASTRVGPGNTIYF.

The gene calls are TRBV27 and TRBJ2-4; the D call from TCRdb, TRBD1, cannot be confirmed without DNA. There are 15 residues in the CDR3. Germline lookup yields CDR1 MNHEY and CDR2 SMNVEV (reference sequence). CDR3 protein: CASSPTGPNWNIQYF.

The V and J genes are TRBV7-9 and TRBJ2-2; TCRdb's D call of TRBD1 is untestable without DNA. CDR1 SEHNR and CDR2 FQNEAQ come from the germline V gene (reference sequence). The CDR3 loop spans 15 amino acids. The CDR3 protein is CASSPPRTVTGELFF.

The chain employs TRBV27 and TRBJ2-1; TCRdb's D call, TRBD2, is unchecked because there is no DNA. Germline V gene sequence: CDR1 MNHEY, CDR2 SMNVEV (reference sequence). This CDR3 contains 14 residues. The CDR3 sequence: CASSLTSGREEQFF.

The rearrangement joins TRBV7-2 to TRBJ1-1. The CDR3 consists of 12 residues. CDR1 is SGHTA and CDR2 is FQGNSA in the germline V gene. CDR3 loop: CASSLVAFEAFF. The full variable domain, completed using reference TRBV7-2 and TRBJ1-1, is GAGVSQSPSNKVTEKGKDVELRCDPISGHTALYWYRQSLGQGLEFLIYFQGNSAPDKSGLPSDRFSAERTGGSVSTLTIQRTQQEDSAVYLCASSLVAFEAFFGQGTRLTVV.

The chain has TRBV12-3 or TRBV12-4 and TRBJ2-7; the TRBD2 assignment by TCRdb is unverifiable without DNA. The CDR3 spans 14 residues. CDR3 in amino acids: CASSRSSGGYEQYF.

This rearrangement joins TRBV7-9 to TRBJ2-1; TCRdb names TRBD2, which stays unverified in the absence of DNA. Germline V gene sequence: CDR1 SEHNR, CDR2 FQNEAQ (reference sequence). The CDR3 spans 12 residues. CDR3 sequence: CASSLGREGNVF.

The V and J genes are TRBV24-1 and TRBJ2-5; checking the TCRdb D call of TRBD2 is not possible without DNA. The CDR3 contains 16 residues. The germline V gene has CDR1 KGHDR and CDR2 SFDVKD. CDR3 region: CATSDLGLAGGETQYF.

This chain links TRBV25-1 with TRBJ2-3; lacking DNA, the TRBD1 call made by TCRdb goes unchecked. CDR1 MGHDK and CDR2 SYGVNS come from the germline V gene. The CDR3 sequence is 14 residues long. CDR3 sequence reads: CATRPGVSTDTQYF.

The chain recombines TRBV20-1 with TRBJ1-2; TCRdb's D gene call, TRBD1, goes unchecked for lack of DNA. Germline CDR1 DFQATT, CDR2 SNEGSKA (reference sequence). This CDR3 contains 13 residues. The CDR3 reads CSALDSANYGYTF.

V and J are TRBV29-1 and TRBJ1-1. Germline loops: CDR1 SQVTM, CDR2 ANQGSEA. The CDR3 is 11 amino acids. The CDR3 loop is CSVPRVDEAFF.

This chain connects TRBV5-1 to TRBJ2-1; TCRdb outputs TRBD2, but without DNA this stays unchecked. The CDR3 is 15 amino acids. Per the germline V gene, CDR1 is SGHRS and CDR2 is YFSETQ. The CDR3 spells CASSPGLAGVIEQFF.

V is TRBV11-2 and J is TRBJ2-3; TCRdb returns TRBD1, unconfirmable since there is no DNA. The CDR3 totals 15 residues. CDR1 and CDR2 (germline): SGHAT, FQNNGV. This chain's CDR3 is CASSPQGGAADTQYF.

The V call is TRBV2, the J call TRBJ2-5; without DNA, the TCRdb call of TRBD1 cannot be checked. Germline CDR1 is SNHLY and CDR2 is FYNNEI. The CDR3 covers 15 residues. The CDR3 reads CASSAGQGGQETQYF.

V usage is TRBV2 and J usage is TRBJ1-5. There are 14 residues in the CDR3. The germline V gene encodes CDR1 SNHLY and CDR2 FYNNEI. The CDR3 sequence: CASSEKTRDQPQHF.

The rearrangement uses TRBV9 and TRBJ2-2; the TRBD1 assignment by TCRdb is unverifiable without DNA. The CDR3 has 15 residues. CDR1 is SGDLS and CDR2 is YYNGEE in the germline V gene. The CDR3 sequence: CASEKDTRNTGELFF.

V and J are TRBV20-1 and TRBJ2-3; TCRdb's D gene call, TRBD2, goes unchecked for lack of DNA. This CDR3 comprises 15 residues. From germline, CDR1 is DFQATT and CDR2 SNEGSKA (reference sequence). CDR3 sequence: CSAREEGLASGTQYF.

The chain employs TRBV20-1 and TRBJ2-7; TCRdb returns TRBD2, unconfirmable since there is no DNA. The CDR3 totals 15 residues. Per germline, CDR1 DFQATT and CDR2 SNEGSKA (reference sequence). This chain's CDR3 is CSAGASGSGTDEQYF.

The chain recombines TRBV5-8 with TRBJ2-7; lacking DNA, the TRBD2 call made by TCRdb goes unchecked. There are 15 residues in the CDR3. Germline CDR1 and CDR2: SGHTS and YDEGEE. This CDR3 is CASSRGLAGVYEQYF.

The chain uses TRBV12-3 or TRBV12-4 and TRBJ1-5; lacking DNA, the TRBD1 call made by TCRdb goes unchecked. The CDR3 covers 16 residues. The CDR3 loop is CASSLVLGTGVQPQHF.